This entry lists 26 T cell receptor beta chains sequenced from one sample in a study of shared clonotypes between healthy human individuals (dated by TCRdb to the early 2020s). The method behind the library was the immunoSEQ multiplex PCR assay. TCRdb stores this immuneACCESS table with in-frame sequences only. Part of the clones is absent; in the studies checked, under half of the shortfall reflects unresolved V genes, and no reason is known for the rest. This sample is represented by more than 2 million clones; less than 95% of them were singletons. Clones ranked in the top ten supply 1.1% of the sample. CD8 naive samples were obtained by positive selection for CCR7 among CD45RO-negative cells, yielding a CD45RA+CCR7+ population from which TemRA cells were excluded. Sequencing input: naive CD8+ T cells sorted from blood. This specimen's cell subset or site label, per the study, means: CD45RA+CCR7+. The origin of the receptors is a man aged 18 to 35 in good health.

The chain recombines TRBV10-2 with TRBJ2-1; weak D call: TRBD2 (5 bases). This CDR3 contains 14 residues. Trimming stripped 3 bases from V and 0 bases from J, with 6 bases between. Germline CDR1 is WSHSY and CDR2 is SAAADI. CDR3 nucleotides: TGCGCCAGCAGTGAAGCGGTCTCCTACAATGAGCAGTTCTTC. Translating it yields CASSEAVSYNEQFF.

V is TRBV9 and J is TRBJ1-4; 9 bases are shared with TRBD1. Germline CDR1 SGDLS, CDR2 YYNGEE. The CDR3 covers 15 residues. V trimming: 3 bases; J trimming: 3 bases; junction bases outside the gene matches: 3. The CDR3: CASSAGTGSNEKLFF. The CDR3 coding sequence is TGTGCCAGCAGCGCCGGGACAGGGTCTAATGAAAAACTGTTTTTT.

CDR3 nucleotides: TGTGCCAGCAGTCCGGGACTCATGAACACTGAAGCTTTCTTT. Translated: CASSPGLMNTEAFF. The V call is TRBV28, the J call TRBJ1-1, with D perhaps TRBD1 (5 bases). The germline V gene encodes CDR1 MDHEN and CDR2 SYDVKM. V was clipped by 5 bases and J by 0 bases, with 10 bases between them. The CDR3 runs 14 residues.

The chain employs TRBV6-6 and TRBJ2-7; perhaps TRBD1 as D (7 bases). CDR3 length: 13 residues. Trimming stripped 6 bases from V and 1 base from J, with 10 bases between. In germline, CDR1 is MNHNY, CDR2 SVGAGI (reference sequence). The CDR3 reads CASRAGQSYEQYF. The CDR3 DNA follows: TGTGCCAGCAGGGCGGGACAGTCCTACGAGCAGTACTTC.

The V gene is TRBV10-3, the J gene TRBJ2-3; D unresolved. Germline assignment: CDR1 ENHRY and CDR2 SYGVKD. V lost 0 bases, J lost 0 bases, and 10 bases lay in between. CDR3 length: 16 amino acids. The CDR3 region is CAISESKGLSTDTQYF. The CDR3 bases are TGTGCCATCAGTGAGTCGAAAGGGCTTAGCACAGATACGCAGTATTTT.

The chain recombines TRBV27 with TRBJ2-2, with 10 bases aligning to TRBD1. CDR1 and CDR2 from the germline V gene are MNHEY and SMNVEV (reference sequence). This CDR3 spans 18 amino acids. Trimming at V came to 8 bases and at J to 2 bases, leaving 14 bases not matched to a gene. The CDR3 sequence: CASRDRDRGEENTGELFF. CDR3 bases: TGTGCCAGCCGGGACCGGGACAGGGGTGAAGAAAACACCGGGGAGCTGTTTTTT.

This sequence joins TRBV6-5 and TRBJ1-1, with 8 nucleotides matching TRBD1. Trimming cost V 2 bases and J 1 base; bases outside gene matches: 6. CDR3 length equals 16 residues. The germline gives CDR1 MNHEY, CDR2 SVGAGI. The CDR3 nucleotides are TGTGCCAGCAGTTACCGTCCCGGGACAGGGAACACTGAAGCTTTCTTT. It codes for CASSYRPGTGNTEAFF.

V usage is TRBV7-2 and J usage is TRBJ2-5; 7 bases map to TRBD1. Germline CDR1 reads SGHTA; CDR2 reads FQGNSA. The CDR3 runs 17 residues. V shed 5 bases, J shed 7 bases, and the junction held 19 bases outside the gene matches. The CDR3 loop reads CASSRNYLGTESGTQYF. The CDR3 DNA reads TGTGCCAGCAGCCGGAACTACCTAGGGACAGAATCAGGGACCCAGTACTTC.

The CDR3 nucleotides are TGTGCCAGCACCATAGGGACAGCTTACGAGCAGTACTTC. It encodes CASTIGTAYEQYF. The rearrangement links TRBV11-2 to TRBJ2-7, with 7 bases identical to TRBD1. Germline CDR1 is SGHAT and CDR2 is FQNNGV. Trimming took 7 bases from V and 4 from J; bases not matched to a gene: 7. The CDR3 spans 13 residues. Full variable domain (missing parts from reference TRBV11-2 and TRBJ2-7): EAGVAQSPRYKIIEKRQSVAFWCNPISGHATLYWYQQILGQGPKLLIQFQNNGVVDDSQLPKDRFSAERLKGVDSTLKIQPAKLEDSAVYLCASTIGTAYEQYFGPGTRLTVT.

The chain couples TRBV5-1 to TRBJ1-1; a possible D gene is TRBD1 (5 bases). V shed 2 bases and J shed 0 bases, with 17 bases lying between them. The CDR3 covers 17 residues. Germline V gene data show CDR1 as SGHRS and CDR2 as YFSETQ. This CDR3 reads CASSFGTGGLVNTEAFF. The CDR3, as DNA: TGCGCCAGCAGCTTCGGGACCGGCGGATTGGTGAACACTGAAGCTTTCTTT.

V usage is TRBV19 and J usage is TRBJ2-7; the D gene is possibly TRBD2 (5 bases). This CDR3 spans 14 amino acids. The V end lost 3 bases, the J end lost 0 bases, and 9 bases lay between the germline ends. Germline values: CDR1 LNHDA, CDR2 SQIVND (reference sequence). CDR3 region: CASSMSGDSYEQYF. CDR3 DNA sequence: TGTGCCAGTAGTATGAGCGGCGACTCCTACGAGCAGTACTTC.

This chain uses TRBV7-9 with TRBJ2-1; a weak D match, TRBD1 (5 bases). CDR3 length equals 16 residues. With 3 bases removed from V and 0 bases from J, the gap between germline ends came to 12 bases. Germline CDR1 SEHNR, CDR2 FQNEAQ (reference sequence). CDR3 DNA sequence: TGTGCCAGCAGCTTGACAGTATCTTACTCCTACAATGAGCAGTTCTTC. Translated: CASSLTVSYSYNEQFF.

Details on this clone: This could be a read error, since a much larger clone is one nucleotide away. At the DNA level, this CDR3 is encoded by other sequences in the same sample as well. The J gene is TRBJ1-1, the V gene TRBV11-2; D is undetermined. The germline gives CDR1 SGHAT, CDR2 FQNNGV. V gave up 1 base and J gave up 0 bases, with 3 bases separating them. This CDR3 region has 13 residues. The CDR3, as DNA: TGTGCCAGCAGCTTAGGGGTGAACACTGAAGCTTTCTTT. Amino acid sequence: CASSLGVNTEAFF.

The V gene is TRBV27, the J gene TRBJ1-4; no clear D gene. The CDR3 totals 16 residues. V was clipped by 7 bases and J by 5 bases, with 20 bases between them. From germline, CDR1 is MNHEY and CDR2 SMNVEV (reference sequence). The CDR3 spells CASTSGYGLLNEKLFF. The DNA of the CDR3 is TGTGCCAGCACCTCCGGGTACGGACTGCTGAATGAAAAACTGTTTTTT.

The chain employs TRBV30 and TRBJ2-7, with 9 bases lining up with TRBD1. This CDR3 is 12 amino acids long. Trimming cost V 0 bases and J 12 bases; bases outside gene matches: 6. In germline, CDR1 is GTSNPN, CDR2 SVGIG (reference sequence). The CDR3 here is CAWSVGQGHLYF. CDR3 bases: TGTGCCTGGAGTGTAGGACAGGGGCATCTGTACTTC.

The chain uses TRBV6-1 and TRBJ1-1; no definite D call. The CDR3 sequence is 13 residues long. Looked up from germline, CDR1 is MNHNS and CDR2 is SASEGT. Trimming took off 6 bases at V and 0 bases at J, with 8 bases between the two ends. CDR3: CASRTMMNTEAFF. CDR3 DNA sequence: TGTGCCAGCAGAACCATGATGAACACTGAAGCTTTCTTT.

Note on this clone: Other DNA variants within this sample encode the same CDR3. This chain links TRBV28 with TRBJ2-7, with 10 bases identical to TRBD1. The CDR3 runs to 14 residues. V gave up 4 bases and J gave up 3 bases; unmatched junction bases: 3. In germline, CDR1 is MDHEN, CDR2 SYDVKM. The CDR3 coding sequence is TGTGCCAGCAGTTCGACAGGGGGCATCTACGAGCAGTACTTC. It yields the protein CASSSTGGIYEQYF.

The rearrangement uses TRBV12-2 and TRBJ2-1; whether TRBD2, the table's D call, matches the DNA was not checked. TRBV12-2 counts as a pseudogene. CDR3 size: 18 residues. CDR3 amino acids: CASRDILAGGFQDNEQFF. The CDR3 nucleotides read TGTGCAAGTCGCGACATACTAGCGGGAGGGTTCCAGGACAATGAGCAGTTCTTC.

V gene TRBV27 combines with J gene TRBJ2-5, with 9 bases matching TRBD2. This CDR3 is built from 16 residues. J gave up 5 bases and V 2 bases, and 9 bases lay outside the gene matches. Germline CDR1 is MNHEY and CDR2 is SMNVEV (reference sequence). The DNA of the CDR3 is TGTGCCAGCAGTTTAGGGGTTAGCGGGAGAAGGGAGACCCAGTACTTC. This translates into CASSLGVSGRRETQYF.

The V and J genes are TRBV2 and TRBJ2-1, with D perhaps TRBD1 (6 bases). V lost 1 base and J lost 5, with 9 bases in between. The germline V gene encodes CDR1 SNHLY and CDR2 FYNNEI. The CDR3 has 14 amino acids. CDR3 amino acids: CASSEDWTDNEQFF. CDR3 coding DNA: TGTGCCAGCAGTGAAGATTGGACAGACAATGAGCAGTTCTTC.

The genes are TRBV4-1 and TRBJ1-1; D gene uncertain. V was cut by 2 bases and J by 1 base, with 5 bases left in between. This CDR3 has 13 amino acids. From germline, CDR1 is MGHRA and CDR2 YSYEKL. CDR3 nucleotide sequence: TGCGCCAGCAGCCAAATACAGAACACTGAAGCTTTCTTT. It encodes CASSQIQNTEAFF.

The chain recombines TRBV9 with TRBJ2-7; D not certain. V was clipped by 3 bases and J by 5 bases, with 9 bases between them. Per germline, CDR1 SGDLS and CDR2 YYNGEE. The CDR3 sequence is 12 residues long. CDR3 in amino acids: CASSGTTDEQYF. The CDR3 DNA sequence: TGTGCCAGCAGCGGCACGACGGACGAGCAGTACTTC.

This chain links TRBV5-8 with TRBJ2-7; 11 nucleotides match TRBD1. The germline V gene has CDR1 SGHTS and CDR2 YDEGEE. J was trimmed by 0 bases and V by 3 bases; bases with no gene match: 2. The CDR3 is made up of 15 amino acids. The CDR3 sequence is CASSSDRGLSYEQYF. DNA of the CDR3: TGTGCCAGCAGCTCGGACAGGGGGCTCTCCTACGAGCAGTACTTC.

This chain connects TRBV30 to TRBJ1-1; 11 bases are a match to TRBD1. The CDR3 length is 13 residues. In germline, CDR1 is GTSNPN, CDR2 SVGIG (reference sequence). V shed 3 bases and J 8 bases; nucleotides not matched to a gene: 5. The CDR3 loop is CAWSRDRGEEAFF. CDR3 DNA sequence: TGTGCCTGGAGCCGGGACAGGGGGGAAGAAGCTTTCTTT.

The chain combines TRBV27 with TRBJ2-7, with D perhaps given as TRBD1 or TRBD2 (5 bases each). Germline V gene lookup returns CDR1 MNHEY and CDR2 SMNVEV (reference sequence). This CDR3 contains 14 residues. V was pared by 4 bases and J by 5 bases, with 15 bases between. Written as DNA, the CDR3 is TGTGCCAGCAGTTCCGGGACGTCAGCGAACGAGCAGTACTTC. Amino acids: CASSSGTSANEQYF.

V gene TRBV30 combines with J gene TRBJ1-2, with 7 bases fitting TRBD1. Looked up from germline, CDR1 is GTSNPN and CDR2 is SVGIG (reference sequence). The CDR3 is made up of 11 amino acids. V shed 6 bases, J shed 4 bases, and the junction held 2 bases outside the gene matches. CDR3 DNA sequence: TGTGCCTGTTCAGGGGGCTATGGCTACACCTTC. Protein product: CACSGGYGYTF.